Reported below is one T cell receptor beta chain. CDR1 is SGHDT and CDR2 is YYEEEE in the germline V gene. This CDR3 has 14 residues. Trimming removed 6 bases at V and 0 bases at J, with 9 bases between. TCRdb keeps only in-frame clones here, not all; method: immunoSEQ multiplex PCR. This table holds fewer than 300,000 clones, roughly 85% found once. This record comes from a study of blood T cell repertoires in COVID-19. Turning to the study itself: In each case, the material was cDNA or gDNA derived from T cells, B-cell-depleted T cells, or PBMCs.

The receptor comes from a woman between 50 and 59 years old who had recovered from COVID-19. The material sequenced was PBMCs or T cells enriched from blood (not recorded which). The chain links TRBV5-6 to TRBJ1-4, with TRBD1 as a possible D gene (5 bases). CDR3 sequence reads: CASTREATNEKLFF. CDR3 DNA: TGTGCCAGCACCAGGGAAGCAACTAATGAAAAACTGTTTTTT.